The T cell receptor (beta chain) under discussion was sequenced for a study of breast tumors, draining lymph nodes, adjacent tissues (dated by TCRdb to the mid-2010s). In terms of the full investigation: The study compared TCR beta repertoires across tumor, adjacent nontumor tissue and axillary lymph nodes from breast cancer patients. The study aimed to assess the relationships and possible T-cell exchange between tumor, surrounding tissue and draining lymph node repertoires in human breast cancer.

Overall study results and their limits: The similarity between tumor and nontumor tissue repertoires was significantly greater in luminal-like breast cancer than in basal-like breast cancer. Tumor T-cell repertoires showed less diversity than lymph node repertoires and more diversity than nontumor tissue repertoires, and tumor T-cell repertoires showed preferential V and J gene usage. The data were considered consistent with the idea that most tumor T cells come from the lymph node and then expand in tumor tissue. Rather than being directly demonstrated, the conclusion that tumor T cells originate in lymph nodes was presented as consistent with a hypothesis.

Sequencing was carried out with an Illumina HiSeq 2000. Multiplex PCR amplification was used to generate the TCR beta chain libraries. The amplified TCR beta chain products were analyzed by high-throughput sequencing. TCRdb trimmed the raw reads at Q25, called clones with MiXCR and kept productive beta chains. Each CDR3 protein appears once, grouped with its most common genes and DNA. Within this sample are approximately 180,000 distinct CDR3 sequences, with about 33% of them counted one time only. The ten biggest clones cover 3% to 4% of the sample. The lymph node samples were taken from the axillary draining lymph nodes of breast cancer patients. This clonotype was detected ten times or more. Which antigen it targets is not known. No base quality information exists; no much larger clone differs at one position. CDR1 and CDR2 are read off the germline V gene as SGHTA and FQGNSA. From its cysteine to its phenylalanine, the CDR3 spans 14 amino acids. Only the CDR3 region is kept as DNA, spanning 42 bases read in frame from base 1. V is pared back by 5 bases and J by 6 bases, with 13 bases lying between the germline termini.

Sequenced: axillary lymph node tissue. Recombination connected TRBV7-2 to TRBJ2-2; a confident D gene designation cannot be given. The TCR comes from a female donor with breast cancer. Some clones in this sample may be carry-over from other donors' samples. The CDR3 reads as follows: CASSKGYNAGELFF. Read as DNA, the sequence is TGTGCCAGCAGCAAAGGCTATAACGCCGGGGAGCTGTTTTTT.